The clone carrying this TCR beta chain came up a few times. Its antigen is unknown. The CDR3 spans 15 residues. Germline assignment: CDR1 SGHRS and CDR2 YFSETQ. Trimming removed 6 bases from V and 4 bases from J; junction bases left unmatched: 8. The donors were all healthy and Caucasian. The data were taken from a study of identical twins. Notes on the study in general: There is a chance that invariant MAIT and iNKT cells partially muddied zero-insertion analyses. Memory repertoires lacked the insertion deficit that abundant cord blood beta clonotypes showed. Out-of-frame alpha sequences common to twins were enriched for low generation probability.

Each CDR3 protein is one row after TCRdb ran MiXCR on the 5' RACE reads. The sample holds roughly 250,000 distinct CDR3 sequences; about 14% are singletons and the top ten take 7% to 9.5%. The chain employs TRBV5-1 and TRBJ2-2, with 8 bases fitting TRBD2. Material: memory (CD45RO+) T cells sorted from blood. The TCR originated in a woman younger than 30 in good health. The CDR3 region is CASTSGGGPTGELFF. The DNA for the CDR3 is TGCGCCAGCACGTCCGGCGGGGGGCCCACCGGGGAGCTGTTTTTT.